One and the same sample provided the 5 T cell receptor beta chains below, sequenced in a study of T cells after yellow fever vaccination (dated by TCRdb to about 2019). Receptors were amplified or captured by 5' RACE. The instrument given in TCRdb is Illumina HiSeq 2500. Using fastp at Q25 and MiXCR, TCRdb reprocessed the public reads and kept productive beta chains. Rows with a matching CDR3 protein are joined into one entry that keeps the most common DNA and genes. This sample has about 360,000 distinct CDR3 sequences in its table, and approximately 5.7% of those were observed once. The top ten hold over 14% of the sample. Per the publication, the treatment or condition label means: live attenuated yellow fever vaccine strain. The specimen comprised PBMCs, sampled 5 days after the yellow fever booster vaccination. The receptors derive from a man aged 30 to 39 who received the YFV17D yellow fever vaccine.

In this sample, this clonotype turned up many times. V and J are TRBV20-1 and TRBJ2-7; 9 positions agree with TRBD1. With V trimmed by 6 bases and J by 6 bases, 12 bases remained unmatched. CDR3 size: 14 residues. Germline V CDR1 and CDR2: DFQATT, SNEGSKA (reference sequence). The CDR3 spells CSAKLDRGHSEQYF. DNA for the CDR3: TGCAGTGCCAAACTGGACAGGGGCCACTCCGAGCAGTACTTC.

This clonotype has a count of ten or more. V usage is TRBV6-6 and J usage is TRBJ2-5; D gene uncertain. Germline CDR1 MNHNY, CDR2 SVGAGI (reference sequence). V lost 7 bases to trimming and J lost 3 bases, with 9 bases between them. The CDR3 spans 12 residues. The CDR3 loop reads CASTFDEETQYF. CDR3 coding DNA: TGTGCCAGCACTTTTGACGAAGAGACCCAGTACTTC.

V usage is TRBV19 and J usage is TRBJ2-7; 8 positions agree with TRBD2. This CDR3 comprises 16 residues. Germline trimming cut 4 bases from V and 1 base from J; bases unmatched to any gene: 9. The germline CDR1 and CDR2 sequences are LNHDA and SQIVND (reference sequence). The CDR3 is CASSRELAAGSYEQYF. DNA for the CDR3: TGTGCCAGTAGTAGGGAACTAGCGGCGGGTTCCTACGAGCAGTACTTC.

The V gene is TRBV20-1, the J gene TRBJ2-3; 13 bases are shared with TRBD2. The CDR3 has 17 residues. Germline CDR1 and CDR2: DFQATT and SNEGSKA (reference sequence). CDR3 residues: CTHAEALAGGSTDTQYF. DNA for the CDR3: TGCACCCACGCGGAAGCACTAGCGGGAGGGAGCACAGATACGCAGTATTTT.

This clonotype was counted a few times. The chain joins TRBV7-2 to TRBJ2-1, with D uncertain. Germline CDR1 SGHTA, CDR2 FQGNSA. V was shortened by 5 bases and J by 4 bases, with 12 bases between the two germline ends. The CDR3 is made up of 14 amino acids. For the CDR3, the DNA is TGTGCCAGCAGCCACAAAGGGCTTTACAATGAGCAGTTCTTC. Amino acid sequence: CASSHKGLYNEQFF. Together with reference TRBV7-2 and TRBJ2-1, the CDR3 gives the full variable domain: GAGVSQSPSNKVTEKGKDVELRCDPISGHTALYWYRQSLGQGLEFLIYFQGNSAPDKSGLPSDRFSAERTGGSVSTLTIQRTQQEDSAVYLCASSHKGLYNEQFFGPGTRLTVL.